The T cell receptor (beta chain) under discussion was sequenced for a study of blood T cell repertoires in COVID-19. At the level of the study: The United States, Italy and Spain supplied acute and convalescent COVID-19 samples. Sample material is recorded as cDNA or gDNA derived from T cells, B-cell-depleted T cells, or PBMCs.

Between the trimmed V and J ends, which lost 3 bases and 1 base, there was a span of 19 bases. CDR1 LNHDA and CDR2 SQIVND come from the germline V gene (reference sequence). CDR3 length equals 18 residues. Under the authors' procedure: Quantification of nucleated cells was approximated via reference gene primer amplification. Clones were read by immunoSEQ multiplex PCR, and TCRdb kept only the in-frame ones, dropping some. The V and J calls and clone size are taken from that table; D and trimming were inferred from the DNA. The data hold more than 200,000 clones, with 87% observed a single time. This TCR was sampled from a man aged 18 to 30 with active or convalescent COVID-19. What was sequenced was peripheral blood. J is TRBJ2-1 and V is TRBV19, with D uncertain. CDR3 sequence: CASSMGHGALPSYNEQFF. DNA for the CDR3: TGTGCCAGTAGTATGGGTCACGGAGCGTTACCATCCTACAATGAGCAGTTCTTC.